This TCR beta chain was identified during a study of Ad26.COV2.S vaccination and SARS-CoV-2 variants. Turning to the study itself: Once or twice, 56 days apart, Ad26.COV2.S was delivered intramuscularly. Overall study results and limits: From the TCR breadth and depth analyses, total T cell responses may have been underestimated.

Treatment defined: roughly 19 received Ad26.COV2.S at low or high dose, single or two shots; 5 received placebo; per-sample allocation not given. Sampling was done on day 63 after the first vaccine or placebo injection. Assay: immunoSEQ multiplex PCR; the TCRdb copy retains only in-frame clones and omits some. The repertoire holds about 400,000 clones, around 87% seen once, with 3.6% in the top ten. The CDR3 runs to 12 residues. CDR1 and CDR2 (germline): GTSNPN, SVGIG (reference sequence). Trimming stripped 2 bases from V and 10 bases from J, with 14 bases between. Note on this clone: Its antigen is still unknown.

The chain has TRBV30 and TRBJ1-2, with unresolved D. This clonotype was sampled from a person aged 18-60 years who received the Ad26.COV2.S COVID-19 vaccine or a placebo. Sequencing used peripheral blood, obtained in a trial of Ad26.COV2.S vaccine versus placebo. The CDR3 is CAWSLDTWVYTF. For the CDR3, the DNA is TGTGCCTGGAGTCTCGACACTTGGGTCTACACCTTC.